The present TCR beta chain was sequenced within a study of OX40 agonist ivuxolimab in advanced cancers. Patients who had autoimmune disease history or got systemic immunosuppression were left out. Concerning this clone: The antigen remains unidentified.

Notes on the study in general: The specificity for antigen of the expanded peripheral T cells was not determined. Among T cells, CD8+ cells averaged more expanded clones than CD4+ cells.

Profiling relied on immunoSEQ multiplex PCR, and the TCRdb table lists in-frame clones only, not all of them. Among 40,000 to 55,000 clones listed, roughly nine tenths were seen once. The V segment lost 7 bases and the J segment 3 bases; nucleotides outside the gene matches: 5. CDR3 length: 14 residues. CDR1 is SGHRS and CDR2 is YFSETQ in the germline V gene. The receptor's source is an adult with an advanced solid tumor such as melanoma, head and neck, liver or kidney cancer. Sequenced here: CD4+ or CD8+ T cells sorted from blood, sampled in a trial of the OX40 agonist ivuxolimab. V is TRBV5-1 and J is TRBJ2-1; 9 bases map to TRBD1. In DNA form, the CDR3 reads TGCGCCAGCGGCCCGGGACAGGGCTACAATGAGCAGTTCTTC. This translates into CASGPGQGYNEQFF.